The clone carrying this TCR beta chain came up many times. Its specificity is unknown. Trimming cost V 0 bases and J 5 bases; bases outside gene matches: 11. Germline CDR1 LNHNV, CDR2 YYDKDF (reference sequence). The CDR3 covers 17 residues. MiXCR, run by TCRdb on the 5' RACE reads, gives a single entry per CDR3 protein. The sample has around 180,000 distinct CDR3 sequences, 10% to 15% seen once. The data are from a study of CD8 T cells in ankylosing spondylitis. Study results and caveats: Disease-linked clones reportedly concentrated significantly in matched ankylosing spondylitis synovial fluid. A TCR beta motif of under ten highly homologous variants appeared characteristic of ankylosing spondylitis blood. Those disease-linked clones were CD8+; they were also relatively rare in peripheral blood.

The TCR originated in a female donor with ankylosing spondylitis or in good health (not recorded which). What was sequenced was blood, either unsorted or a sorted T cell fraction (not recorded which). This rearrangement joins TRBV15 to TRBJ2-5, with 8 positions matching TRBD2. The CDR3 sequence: CATSRDRGLRGAETQYF. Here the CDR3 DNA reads TGTGCCACCAGCAGAGATCGGGGTTTGCGGGGGGCGGAGACCCAGTACTTC. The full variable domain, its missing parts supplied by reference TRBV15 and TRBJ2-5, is DAMVIQNPRYQVTQFGKPVTLSCSQTLNHNVMYWYQQKSSQAPKLLFHYYDKDFNNEADTPDNFQSRRPNTSFCFLDIRSPGLGDTAMYLCATSRDRGLRGAETQYFGPGTRLLVL.